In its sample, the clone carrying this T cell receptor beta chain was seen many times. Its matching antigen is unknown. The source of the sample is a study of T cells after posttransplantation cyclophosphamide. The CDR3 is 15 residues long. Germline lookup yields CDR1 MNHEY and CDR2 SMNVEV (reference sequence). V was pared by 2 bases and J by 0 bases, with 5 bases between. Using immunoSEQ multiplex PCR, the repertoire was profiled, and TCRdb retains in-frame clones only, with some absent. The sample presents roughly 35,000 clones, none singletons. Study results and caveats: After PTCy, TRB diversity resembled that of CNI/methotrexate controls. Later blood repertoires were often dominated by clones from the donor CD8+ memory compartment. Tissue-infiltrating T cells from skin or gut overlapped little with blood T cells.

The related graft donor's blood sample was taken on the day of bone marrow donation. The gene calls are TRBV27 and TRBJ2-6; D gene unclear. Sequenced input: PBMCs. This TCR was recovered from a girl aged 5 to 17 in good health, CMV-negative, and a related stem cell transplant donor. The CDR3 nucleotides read TGTGCCAGCAGTTTAGCAGTCTCTGGGGCCAACGTCCTGACTTTC. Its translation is CASSLAVSGANVLTF.